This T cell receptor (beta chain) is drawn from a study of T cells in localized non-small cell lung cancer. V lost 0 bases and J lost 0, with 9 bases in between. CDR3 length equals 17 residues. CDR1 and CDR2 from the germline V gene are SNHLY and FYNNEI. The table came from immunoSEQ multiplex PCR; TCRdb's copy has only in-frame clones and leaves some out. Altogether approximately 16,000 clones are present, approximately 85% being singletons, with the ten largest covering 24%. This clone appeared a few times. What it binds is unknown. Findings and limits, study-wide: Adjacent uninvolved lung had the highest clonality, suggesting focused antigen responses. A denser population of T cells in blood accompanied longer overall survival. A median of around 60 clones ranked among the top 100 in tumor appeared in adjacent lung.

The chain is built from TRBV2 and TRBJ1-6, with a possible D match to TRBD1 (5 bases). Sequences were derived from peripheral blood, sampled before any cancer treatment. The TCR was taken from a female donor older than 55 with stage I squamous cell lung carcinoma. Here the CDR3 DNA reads TGTGCCAGCAGTGAAGCGGGGCCGAGCTCCTATAATTCACCCCTCCACTTT. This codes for CASSEAGPSSYNSPLHF.